This T cell receptor beta chain was observed in a study of blood T cell repertoires in COVID-19. Study-wide context: Collection of acute and convalescent COVID-19 samples took place in the United States, Italy and Spain. PBMCs, B-cell-depleted T cells, or T cells were the source of the cDNA or gDNA that made up the material.

Germline CDR1 SGHVS, CDR2 FQNEAQ. The V segment lost 0 bases and the J segment 3 bases; nucleotides outside the gene matches: 4. The CDR3 extends over 15 amino acids. This clone was detected only once. In the authors' workflow: Amplifying reference gene primers gave estimates of nucleated cell counts. The table came from immunoSEQ multiplex PCR; TCRdb's copy has only in-frame clones and leaves some out. The DNA was the basis for D and trimming; V, J and clone size are from that table. Among tens of thousands of clones listed, more than 80% were seen once. The TCR originated in a man in his 60s with acute or convalescent COVID-19. The sample consisted of peripheral blood. The chain carries TRBV7-8 and TRBJ2-7; TRBD1 aligns across 8 bases. The DNA for the CDR3 is TGTGCCAGCAGCTTAGCGAACAGGGGGATCTACGAGCAGTACTTC. It is translated as CASSLANRGIYEQYF.